This entry concerns a single TCR beta chain. What it binds is unknown. Germline V CDR1 and CDR2: SNHLY, FYNNEI. CDR3 length: 16 amino acids. Trimming left V 2 bases short and J 0 bases short, with 10 bases between. This sample stems from a study of TIL therapy for anti-PD-1-resistant metastatic lung cancer. Study in general: Median tumor mutation burden was 1.5 mutations per megabase. Whole-study results and caveats: Treatment-naive, never-smoker and oncogene-addicted patients were overrepresented in this highly selected cohort.

This was the immunoSEQ v3 assay. Repertoires were generated with immunoSEQ multiplex PCR, while TCRdb's copy carries only in-frame clones and drops some. This table has 36,000 or so clones, 73% appearing once. The time point here: pre-treatment sample, taken before nivolumab and TIL therapy. Enrollment ran from October 2017 to January 2020. The chain links TRBV2 to TRBJ2-2; D is unresolved. The specimen was blood, collected at baseline. The TCR sequence derives from a person aged 25 to 85 with non-small cell lung cancer. The CDR3 sequence is CASSEFGYANTGELFF. The CDR3 nucleotides read TGTGCCAGCAGTGAATTTGGTTACGCGAACACCGGGGAGCTGTTTTTT.